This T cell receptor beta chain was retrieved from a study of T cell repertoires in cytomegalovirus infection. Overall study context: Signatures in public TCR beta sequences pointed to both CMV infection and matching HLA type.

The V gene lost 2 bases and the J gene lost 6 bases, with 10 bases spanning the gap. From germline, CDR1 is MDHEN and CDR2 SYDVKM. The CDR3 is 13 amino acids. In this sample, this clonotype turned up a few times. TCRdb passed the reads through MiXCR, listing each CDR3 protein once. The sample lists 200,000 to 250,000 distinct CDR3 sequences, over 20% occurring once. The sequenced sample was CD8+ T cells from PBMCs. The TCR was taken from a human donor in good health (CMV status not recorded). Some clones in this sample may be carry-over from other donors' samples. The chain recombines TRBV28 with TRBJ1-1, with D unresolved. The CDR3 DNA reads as TGTGCCAGCAGTTTAACCGGGCTTTCTGAAGCTTTCTTT. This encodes CASSLTGLSEAFF.